This T cell receptor (beta chain) was retrieved from a study of T cell repertoires in cytomegalovirus infection. Overall study context: Public TCR beta signatures provided an indication of both CMV infection and a matching HLA type.

Remarks on this clonotype: Its antigen is unidentified.

TCRdb called the reads again in MiXCR, with one record for every CDR3 protein. This sample has approximately 700,000 distinct CDR3 sequences, with 35% found just once. V lost 2 bases and J 5 bases, leaving 9 bases between the germline ends. Looked up from germline, CDR1 is MNHNS and CDR2 is SASEGT. The CDR3 sequence is 13 residues long. Study-wide results and caveats: Identification of carriers of CMV plus the relevant HLA was achieved through cumulative public TCR beta family frequency.

The sequenced sample consisted of PBMCs. This chain connects TRBV6-1 to TRBJ1-2; possible D gene TRBD1, 5 bases. This TCR came from a human donor in good health (CMV status not recorded). Some clones in this sample may be carry-over from other donors' samples. The CDR3: CASSEWTSYGYTF. The CDR3 DNA follows: TGTGCCAGCAGTGAATGGACATCGTATGGCTACACCTTC.